The 30 T cell receptor beta chains given below trace back to one sample, sequenced in a study of cytomegalovirus exposure and HLA in healthy donors. Use of 60 Vbeta and 13 Jbeta primers characterized the PCR. Clones were read by immunoSEQ multiplex PCR, and TCRdb kept only the in-frame ones, dropping some. The top ten hold 0.35% to 0.5% of the sample, which has almost 200,000 clones, around 75% seen once. Sample: PBMCs. The source is a male donor in good health and CMV-seropositive.

Remarks on this clone: The junction and the germline gene differ at one end; a read error may be behind it. This chain joins TRBV7-9 and TRBJ2-3; 8 bases map to TRBD2. The CDR3 has 15 residues. The germline CDR1 and CDR2 sequences are SEHNR and FQNEAQ (reference sequence). CDR3 DNA sequence: TGTTCCAGCAGCTTACCTAGCGGGCGCACAGATACGCAGTATTTT. This codes for CSSSLPSGRTDTQYF. Based on the CDR3 plus reference TRBV7-9 and TRBJ2-3, the full variable domain is DTGVSQNPRHKITKRGQNVTFRCDPISEHNRLYWYRQTLGQGPEFLTYFQNEAQLEKSRLLSDRFSAERPKGSFSTLEIQRTEQGDSAMYLCSSSLPSGRTDTQYFGPGTRLTVL.

This clone was observed once. The chain recombines TRBV6-5 with TRBJ2-1; 8 bases match TRBD1. The CDR3 length is 16 residues. The junction had 6 bases not matched to a gene; V was cut back by 2 bases and J by 3 bases. The germline V gene has CDR1 MNHEY and CDR2 SVGAGI. The CDR3 region is CASSYPQGQGYNEQFF. The CDR3 nucleotides are TGTGCCAGCAGTTACCCACAAGGACAGGGCTACAATGAGCAGTTCTTC.

The gene calls are TRBV5-1 and TRBJ2-1, with TRBD2 matching over 13 bases. This CDR3 has 16 amino acids. Germline CDR1 and CDR2: SGHRS and YFSETQ. With V trimmed by 5 bases and J by 1 base, 3 bases remained unmatched. The chain's CDR3 is CASSQGLAGSYNEQFF. The CDR3 DNA is TGCGCCAGCAGTCAGGGACTAGCGGGGTCCTACAATGAGCAGTTCTTC.

The CDR3 is CASSHGSIMNTEAFF. In DNA form, the CDR3 reads TGTGCCAGCAGCCACGGGAGTATAATGAACACTGAAGCTTTCTTT. The rearrangement joins TRBV7-9 to TRBJ1-1; D gene ambiguous. This CDR3 region has 15 residues. The V gene lost 5 bases and the J gene lost 0 bases, with 13 bases spanning the gap. Germline CDR1 is SEHNR and CDR2 is FQNEAQ (reference sequence).

J is TRBJ2-7 and V is TRBV7-8; unclear D gene. Per the germline V gene, CDR1 is SGHVS and CDR2 is FQNEAQ. The CDR3 covers 17 residues. The V and J ends lost 2 bases and 2 bases respectively, with 19 bases between them. CDR3 sequence (DNA): TGTGCCAGCAGCTTATCCCCCGACTCGAGTGGCCCCTACGAGCAGTACTTC. This codes for CASSLSPDSSGPYEQYF.

The chain recombines TRBV2 with TRBJ1-5; 9 bases align to TRBD1. After removal of 6 bases from V and 3 bases from J, the junction contained 6 bases not matched to a gene. The CDR3 is 15 amino acids. CDR1 is SNHLY, CDR2 FYNNEI, per germline. The CDR3, as DNA: TGTGCCAGCAGAAATGACAGGGGGAACAATCAGCCCCAGCATTTT. Protein product: CASRNDRGNNQPQHF.

The chain combines TRBV6-5 with TRBJ2-7; D is perhaps TRBD1 (5 bases). V was cut by 0 bases and J by 7 bases, with 13 bases left in between. CDR1 and CDR2 (germline): MNHEY, SVGAGI. This CDR3 spans 14 amino acids. The CDR3 DNA reads as TGTGCCAGCAGTTACTCTTCAGGGATTTATGAGCAGTACTTC. As protein: CASSYSSGIYEQYF.

The genes are TRBV6-5 and TRBJ1-1; a weak D match, TRBD1 (5 bases). This CDR3 has 14 amino acids. V shed 7 bases and J shed 3 bases, with 15 bases lying between them. Germline V gene lookup returns CDR1 MNHEY and CDR2 SVGAGI. CDR3 DNA: TGTGCCAGCAAGGATAGGACATCAGACACTGAAGCTTTCTTT. Its translation: CASKDRTSDTEAFF.

The chain links TRBV6-4 to TRBJ2-2; TRBD2 is a possible D gene (6 bases). V was shortened by 4 bases and J by 4 bases, with 16 bases between the two germline ends. The CDR3 is 16 amino acids. Per germline, CDR1 MRHNA and CDR2 SNTAGT. The CDR3, as DNA: TGTGCCAGCAGTGGGGGCCGGGGGTCTGGCACCGGGGAGCTGTTTTTT. Its protein is CASSGGRGSGTGELFF.

This clone was recorded once. The chain uses TRBV7-2 and TRBJ2-3; D not certain. Germline-derived CDR1 and CDR2 are SGHTA and FQGNSA. The V end was cut by 5 bases, the J end by 1 base, with 16 bases between. This CDR3 region has 16 residues. In DNA form, the CDR3 reads TGTGCCAGCAGCCCCTCTGTGGCCGTTGGCACAGATACGCAGTATTTT. It yields the protein CASSPSVAVGTDTQYF.

The table lists this clone with a few counts. J is TRBJ2-3 and V is TRBV4-3; D perhaps matches TRBD2 (6 bases). Trimming shortened V by 3 bases and J by 1 base, and 11 bases separated the two germline ends. Germline V gene lookup returns CDR1 LGHNA and CDR2 YSLEER. The CDR3 consists of 15 residues. CDR3 amino acids: CASSQGTFRTDTQYF. For the CDR3, the DNA is TGCGCCAGCAGCCAGGGGACTTTCCGCACAGATACGCAGTATTTT.

The chain uses TRBV6-1 and TRBJ1-5; TRBD1 aligns across 10 bases. Looked up from germline, CDR1 is MNHNS and CDR2 is SASEGT. The CDR3 sequence is 14 residues long. V shed 5 bases, J shed 7 bases, and the junction held 5 bases outside the gene matches. CDR3 sequence (DNA): TGTGCCAGCAGTTTCGACAGGGGGCTACAGCCCCAGCATTTT. Translating it yields CASSFDRGLQPQHF.

The chain recombines TRBV28 with TRBJ2-5; 11 bases agree with TRBD2. TRBJ2-7 explains the end of the DNA better; the J call may be wrong. The CDR3 extends over 15 amino acids. Germline V gene data show CDR1 as MDHEN and CDR2 as SYDVKM. The CDR3 coding sequence is TGTGCCAGCAGTTTGGGAGGGCTAGCGGGGGGCGAGCAGTACTTC. Translation gives CASSLGGLAGGEQYF.

This chain uses TRBV28 with TRBJ2-7; the match to TRBD1 covers 11 bases. CDR1 and CDR2 (germline): MDHEN, SYDVKM. This CDR3 is built from 14 residues. With V trimmed by 6 bases and J by 6 bases, 7 bases remained unmatched. The CDR3 DNA sequence: TGTGCCAGCAGCCCGGGACAGGGGGTTCGCGAGCAGTACTTC. Translated, it gives CASSPGQGVREQYF.

The chain links TRBV5-1 to TRBJ1-5; TRBD1 agrees at 12 bases. Germline V gene lookup returns CDR1 SGHRS and CDR2 YFSETQ. The V and J ends lost 4 bases and 1 base, in that order; junction bases with no gene match: 3. The CDR3 is 16 amino acids. CDR3 region: CASSPGTGGSNQPQHF. The CDR3 DNA reads TGCGCCAGCAGCCCAGGGACAGGGGGCAGCAATCAGCCCCAGCATTTT.

CDR3 loop: CASSLVFNRGNTEAFF. DNA for the CDR3: TGTGCCAGCAGCTTAGTCTTCAATCGGGGGAACACTGAAGCTTTCTTT. This chain joins TRBV13 and TRBJ1-1; D unresolved. V shed 1 base and J shed 1 base, with 13 bases lying between them. Germline V gene data show CDR1 as PRHDT and CDR2 as FYEKMQ (reference sequence). The CDR3 sequence is 16 residues long.

This clone was detected only a few times. One junction end does not reproduce the germline sequence, and a read error may be involved. The rearrangement joins TRBV5-1 to TRBJ2-3, with D tentatively TRBD2 (5 bases). CDR1 and CDR2 from the germline V gene are SGHRS and YFSETQ. This CDR3 contains 11 residues. The chain's CDR3 is CASGPGDTQYF. The CDR3 DNA follows: TGTGCCAGCGGTCCCGGGGATACGCAGTATTTT.

In its sample, this clone was seen once. The gene calls are TRBV5-1 and TRBJ2-5; D is undetermined. V was cut by 4 bases and J by 1 base, with 8 bases left in between. The germline V gene encodes CDR1 SGHRS and CDR2 YFSETQ. This CDR3 is built from 13 residues. CDR3 sequence reads: CASSPRVQETQYF. CDR3 nucleotide sequence: TGCGCCAGCAGCCCCCGGGTCCAAGAGACCCAGTACTTC.

The rearrangement uses TRBV25-1 and TRBJ2-5, with a weak D call TRBD2 (6 bases). V shed 9 bases and J shed 4 bases, with 12 bases lying between them. The germline V gene has CDR1 MGHDK and CDR2 SYGVNS. This CDR3 contains 12 residues. Here the CDR3 DNA reads TGTGCCAGTGGTGGGACTGGAGAGACCCAGTACTTC. This codes for CASGGTGETQYF.

This sequence joins TRBV7-3 and TRBJ2-7; D may be TRBD2 (5 bases). The germline V and J ends were trimmed by 3 bases and 6 bases, with 12 bases remaining between them. Germline V gene data show CDR1 as SGHTA and CDR2 as FQGTGA. This CDR3 comprises 13 residues. The CDR3 bases are TGTGCCAGCAGCTTGGACTTAGGCTCCGAGCAGTACTTC. Translated: CASSLDLGSEQYF.

The chain's CDR3 is CASSLGPGGKTYGYTF. The CDR3 DNA follows: TGTGCCAGCAGCTTGGGTCCCGGGGGGAAGACGTATGGCTACACCTTC. The genes are TRBV5-4 and TRBJ1-2; D is perhaps TRBD1 (5 bases). CDR1 SGHNT and CDR2 YYREEE come from the germline V gene (reference sequence). This CDR3 has 16 amino acids. The V and J ends lost 0 bases and 5 bases respectively, with 17 bases between them.

This chain links TRBV6-5 with TRBJ2-2, with TRBD2 identical over 7 bases. The ends lost 1 base at V and 3 bases at J; junction bases unmatched: 2. This CDR3 comprises 15 residues. Germline assignment: CDR1 MNHEY and CDR2 SVGAGI. CDR3 DNA: TGTGCCAGCAGTTACTTAGCGGGTTACACCGGGGAGCTGTTTTTT. Amino acids: CASSYLAGYTGELFF.

The chain links TRBV7-3 to TRBJ2-3, with 11 bases that match TRBD2. This CDR3 spans 15 amino acids. Germline V gene sequence: CDR1 SGHTA, CDR2 FQGTGA. The ends lost 5 bases at V and 5 bases at J; junction bases unmatched: 6. CDR3 region: CASSPGTSGRDTQYF. CDR3 DNA: TGTGCCAGCAGCCCCGGGACTAGCGGCAGAGATACGCAGTATTTT.

The V and J genes are TRBV5-1 and TRBJ2-6, with TRBD1 identical over 7 bases. Trimming at V came to 6 bases and at J to 0 bases, leaving 15 bases not matched to a gene. This CDR3 has 19 amino acids. Germline V gene lookup returns CDR1 SGHRS and CDR2 YFSETQ. CDR3 coding DNA: TGCGCCAGCACCTCACTAAGGGGACAGTCGCGCTCTGGGGCCAACGTCCTGACTTTC. Its protein product is CASTSLRGQSRSGANVLTF. Supplemented by reference TRBV5-1 and TRBJ2-6, the full variable domain reads KAGVTQTPRYLIKTRGQQVTLSCSPISGHRSVSWYQQTPGQGLQFLFEYFSETQRNKGNFPGRFSGRQFSNSRSEMNVSTLELGDSALYLCASTSLRGQSRSGANVLTFGAGSRLTVL.

V gene TRBV6-5 combines with J gene TRBJ2-1, with 7 bases that match TRBD2. Germline values: CDR1 MNHEY, CDR2 SVGAGI. The CDR3 runs 14 residues. The V segment lost 5 bases and the J segment 6 bases; nucleotides outside the gene matches: 7. The CDR3 DNA sequence: TGTGCCAGCAGTCCTAGCGGTGCCTCCAATGAGCAGTTCTTC. Protein sequence: CASSPSGASNEQFF.

The rearrangement uses TRBV28 and TRBJ1-1; possibly TRBD1 for D (6 bases). The CDR3 has 14 residues. CDR1 is MDHEN and CDR2 is SYDVKM in the germline V gene. V dropped 3 bases and J dropped 4 bases, with 12 bases sitting between them. For the CDR3, the DNA is TGTGCCAGCAGTTTCTACAGGGATTTCACTGAAGCTTTCTTT. Its protein product is CASSFYRDFTEAFF.

The J gene is TRBJ1-2, the V gene TRBV19; weak D call: TRBD1 (6 bases). V lost 1 base, J lost 5 bases, and 14 bases lay in between. The length of the CDR3 is 15 residues. Germline V gene data show CDR1 as LNHDA and CDR2 as SQIVND (reference sequence). The CDR3 spells CASSIVAGDHYGYTF. The CDR3 DNA is TGTGCCAGTAGTATAGTGGCAGGGGATCATTATGGCTACACCTTC.

This chain links TRBV7-3 with TRBJ2-7; no clear D. Trimming took off 0 bases at V and 4 bases at J, with 13 bases between the two ends. Germline V gives CDR1 SGHTA, CDR2 FQGTGA. The CDR3 runs to 15 residues. Written as DNA, the CDR3 is TGTGCCAGCAGCTTAACGGCAGTGGGCCCATACGAGCAGTACTTC. Its protein is CASSLTAVGPYEQYF.

This CDR3 reads CASSVGGAPAKNIQYF. CDR3 DNA sequence: TGTGCCAGCAGCGTAGGGGGAGCGCCCGCCAAAAACATTCAGTACTTC. The rearrangement links TRBV9 to TRBJ2-4; weak D call: TRBD2 (5 bases). Germline-derived CDR1 and CDR2 are SGDLS and YYNGEE. V was clipped by 0 bases and J by 1 base, with 11 bases between them. The CDR3 has 16 residues. Filled out from reference TRBV9 and TRBJ2-4, the complete variable domain reads DSGVTQTPKHLITATGQRVTLRCSPRSGDLSVYWYQQSLDQGLQFLIQYYNGEERAKGNILERFSAQQFPDLHSELNLSSLELGDSALYFCASSVGGAPAKNIQYFGAGTRLSVL.

The chain has TRBV6-5 and TRBJ1-3, with D uncertain. V was trimmed by 0 bases and J by 3 bases, leaving 9 bases between them. The length of the CDR3 is 15 residues. CDR1 MNHEY and CDR2 SVGAGI come from the germline V gene. In DNA form, the CDR3 reads TGTGCCAGCAGTTACTCGATGGGCTATGGAAACACCATATATTTT. Translation gives CASSYSMGYGNTIYF.